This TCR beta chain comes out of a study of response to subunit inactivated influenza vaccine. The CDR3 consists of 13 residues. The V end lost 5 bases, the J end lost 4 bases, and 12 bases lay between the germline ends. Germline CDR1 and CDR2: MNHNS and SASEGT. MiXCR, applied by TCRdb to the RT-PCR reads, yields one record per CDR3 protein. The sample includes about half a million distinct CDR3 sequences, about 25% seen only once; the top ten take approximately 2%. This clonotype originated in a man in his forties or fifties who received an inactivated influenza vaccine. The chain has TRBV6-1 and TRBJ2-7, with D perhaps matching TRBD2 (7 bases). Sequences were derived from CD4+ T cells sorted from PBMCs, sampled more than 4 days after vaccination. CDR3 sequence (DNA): TGTGCCAGCAGTAGGGGGGGTTATTACGAGCAGTACTTC. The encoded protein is CASSRGGYYEQYF.